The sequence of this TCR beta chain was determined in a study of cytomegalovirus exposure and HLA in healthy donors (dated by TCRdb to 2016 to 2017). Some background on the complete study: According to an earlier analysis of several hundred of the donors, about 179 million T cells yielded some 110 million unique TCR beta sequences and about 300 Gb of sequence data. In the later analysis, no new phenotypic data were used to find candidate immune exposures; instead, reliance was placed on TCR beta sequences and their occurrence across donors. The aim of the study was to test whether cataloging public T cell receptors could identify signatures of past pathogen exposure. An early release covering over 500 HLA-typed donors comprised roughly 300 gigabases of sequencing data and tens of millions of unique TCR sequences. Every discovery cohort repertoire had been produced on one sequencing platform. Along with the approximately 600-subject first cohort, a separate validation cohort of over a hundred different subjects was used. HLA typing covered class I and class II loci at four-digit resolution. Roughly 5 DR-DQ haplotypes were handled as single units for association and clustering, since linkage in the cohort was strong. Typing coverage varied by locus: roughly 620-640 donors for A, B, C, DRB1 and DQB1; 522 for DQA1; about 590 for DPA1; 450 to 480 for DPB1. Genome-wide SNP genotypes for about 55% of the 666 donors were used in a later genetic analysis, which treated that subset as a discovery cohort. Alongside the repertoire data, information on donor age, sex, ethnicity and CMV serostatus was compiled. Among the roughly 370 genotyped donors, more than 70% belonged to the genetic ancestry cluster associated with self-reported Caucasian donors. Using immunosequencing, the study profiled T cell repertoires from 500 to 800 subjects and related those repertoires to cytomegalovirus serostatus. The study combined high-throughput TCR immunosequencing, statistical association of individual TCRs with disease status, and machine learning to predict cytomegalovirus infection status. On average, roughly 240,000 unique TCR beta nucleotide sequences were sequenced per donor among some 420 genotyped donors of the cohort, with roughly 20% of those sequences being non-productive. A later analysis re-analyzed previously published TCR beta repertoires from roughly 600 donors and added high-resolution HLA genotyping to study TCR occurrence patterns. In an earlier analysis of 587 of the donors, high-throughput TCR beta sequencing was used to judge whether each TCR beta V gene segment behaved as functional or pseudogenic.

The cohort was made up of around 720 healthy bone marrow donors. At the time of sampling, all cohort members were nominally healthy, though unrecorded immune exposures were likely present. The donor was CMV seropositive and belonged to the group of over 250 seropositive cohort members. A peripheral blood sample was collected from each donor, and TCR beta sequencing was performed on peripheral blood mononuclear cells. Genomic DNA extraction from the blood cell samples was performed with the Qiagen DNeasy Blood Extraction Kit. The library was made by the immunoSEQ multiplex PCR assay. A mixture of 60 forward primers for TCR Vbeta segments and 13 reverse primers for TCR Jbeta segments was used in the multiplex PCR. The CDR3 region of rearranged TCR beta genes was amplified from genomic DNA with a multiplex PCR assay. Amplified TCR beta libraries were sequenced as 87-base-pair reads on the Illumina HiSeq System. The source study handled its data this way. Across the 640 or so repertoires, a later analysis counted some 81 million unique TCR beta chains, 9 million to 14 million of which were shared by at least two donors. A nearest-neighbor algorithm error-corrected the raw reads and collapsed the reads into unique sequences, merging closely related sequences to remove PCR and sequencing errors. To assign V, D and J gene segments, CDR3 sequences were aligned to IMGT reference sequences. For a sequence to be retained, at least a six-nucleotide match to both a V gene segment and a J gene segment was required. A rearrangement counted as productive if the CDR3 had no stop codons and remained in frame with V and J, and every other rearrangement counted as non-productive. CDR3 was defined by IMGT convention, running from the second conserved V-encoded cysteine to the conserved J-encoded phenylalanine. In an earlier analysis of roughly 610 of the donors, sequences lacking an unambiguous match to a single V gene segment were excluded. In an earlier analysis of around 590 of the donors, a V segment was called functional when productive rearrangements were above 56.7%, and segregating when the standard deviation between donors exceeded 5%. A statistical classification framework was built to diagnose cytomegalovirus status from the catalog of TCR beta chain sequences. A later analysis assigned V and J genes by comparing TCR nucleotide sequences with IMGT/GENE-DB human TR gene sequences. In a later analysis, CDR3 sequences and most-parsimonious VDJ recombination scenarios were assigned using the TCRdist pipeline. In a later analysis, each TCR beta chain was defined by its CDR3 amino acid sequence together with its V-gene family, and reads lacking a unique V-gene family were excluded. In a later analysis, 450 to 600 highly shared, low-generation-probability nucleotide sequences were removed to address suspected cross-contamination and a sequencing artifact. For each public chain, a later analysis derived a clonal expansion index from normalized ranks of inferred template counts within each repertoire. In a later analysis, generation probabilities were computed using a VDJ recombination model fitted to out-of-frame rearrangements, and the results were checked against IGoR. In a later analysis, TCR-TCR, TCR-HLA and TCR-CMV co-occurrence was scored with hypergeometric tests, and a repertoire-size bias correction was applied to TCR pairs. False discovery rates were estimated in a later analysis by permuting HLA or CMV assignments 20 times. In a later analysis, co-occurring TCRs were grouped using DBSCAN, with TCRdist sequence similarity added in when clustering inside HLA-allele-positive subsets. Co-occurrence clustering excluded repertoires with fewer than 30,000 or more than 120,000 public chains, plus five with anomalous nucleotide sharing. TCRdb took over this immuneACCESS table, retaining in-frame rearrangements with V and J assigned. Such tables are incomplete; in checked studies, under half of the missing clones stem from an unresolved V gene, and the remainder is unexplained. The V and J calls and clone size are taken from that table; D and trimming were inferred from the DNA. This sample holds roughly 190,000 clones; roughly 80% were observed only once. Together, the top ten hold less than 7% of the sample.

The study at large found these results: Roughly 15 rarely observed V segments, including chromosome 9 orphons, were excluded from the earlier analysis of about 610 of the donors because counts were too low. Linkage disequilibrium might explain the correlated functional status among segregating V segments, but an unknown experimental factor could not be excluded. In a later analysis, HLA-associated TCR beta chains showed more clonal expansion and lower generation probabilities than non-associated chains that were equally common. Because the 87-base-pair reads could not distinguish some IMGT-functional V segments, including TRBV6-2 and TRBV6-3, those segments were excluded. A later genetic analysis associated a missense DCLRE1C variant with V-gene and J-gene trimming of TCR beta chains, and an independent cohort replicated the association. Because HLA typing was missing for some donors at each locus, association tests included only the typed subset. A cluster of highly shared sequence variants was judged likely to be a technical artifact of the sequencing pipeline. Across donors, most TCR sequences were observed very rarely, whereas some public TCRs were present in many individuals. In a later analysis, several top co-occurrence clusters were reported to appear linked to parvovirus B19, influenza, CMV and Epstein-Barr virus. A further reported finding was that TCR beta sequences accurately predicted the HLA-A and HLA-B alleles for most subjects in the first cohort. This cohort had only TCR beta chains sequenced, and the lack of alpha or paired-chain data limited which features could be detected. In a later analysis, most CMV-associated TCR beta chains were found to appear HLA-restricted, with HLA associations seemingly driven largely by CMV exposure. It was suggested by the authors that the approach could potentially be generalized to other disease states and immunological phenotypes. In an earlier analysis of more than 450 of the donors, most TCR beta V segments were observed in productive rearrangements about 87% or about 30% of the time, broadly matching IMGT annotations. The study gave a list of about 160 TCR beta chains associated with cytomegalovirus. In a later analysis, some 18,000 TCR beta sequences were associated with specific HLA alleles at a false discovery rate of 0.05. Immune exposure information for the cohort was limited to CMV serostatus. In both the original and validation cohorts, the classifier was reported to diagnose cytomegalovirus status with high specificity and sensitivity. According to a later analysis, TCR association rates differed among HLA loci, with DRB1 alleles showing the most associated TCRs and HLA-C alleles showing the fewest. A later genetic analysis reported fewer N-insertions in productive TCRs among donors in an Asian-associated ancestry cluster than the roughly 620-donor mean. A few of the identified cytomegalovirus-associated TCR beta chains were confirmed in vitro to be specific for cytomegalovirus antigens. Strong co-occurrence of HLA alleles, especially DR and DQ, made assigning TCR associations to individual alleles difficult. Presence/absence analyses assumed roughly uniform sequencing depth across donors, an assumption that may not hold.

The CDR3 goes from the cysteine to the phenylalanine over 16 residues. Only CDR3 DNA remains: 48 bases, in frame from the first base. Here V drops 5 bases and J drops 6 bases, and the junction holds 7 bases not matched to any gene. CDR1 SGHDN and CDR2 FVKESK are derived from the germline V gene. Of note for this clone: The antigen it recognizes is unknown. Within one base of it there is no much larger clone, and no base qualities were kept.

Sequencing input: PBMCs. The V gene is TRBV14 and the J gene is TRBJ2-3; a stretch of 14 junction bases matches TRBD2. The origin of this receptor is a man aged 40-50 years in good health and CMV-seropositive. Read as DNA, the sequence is TGTGCCAGCAGCACAAGCAGACTAGCGGGGGGGGATACGCAGTATTTT. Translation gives CASSTSRLAGGDTQYF.